The clone carrying this T cell receptor (beta chain) has a handful of counts. What it binds is not known. This sample is drawn from a study of T cells in Graves' hyperthyroidism and ophthalmopathy. Background on the study: Peripheral blood specimens were obtained at initial diagnosis, prior to any treatment. Findings and caveats of the study: The model made its ophthalmopathy prediction, and onset followed a median about 6 months later.

Amplification of TCR beta CDR3 regions used RNA as the template. Primed by the HTBI set, a first-round RT-PCR was run on the TCR CDR3. MiXCR, run by TCRdb on the multiplex PCR reads, gives a single entry per CDR3 protein. Of 450,000 to 650,000 distinct CDR3 sequences in the sample, 13% to 15% are singletons; the top ten hold about 6.6%. Fresh peripheral blood, approximately 10 ml, was the source of the PBMCs. Sequenced material: blood. This sequence was found in a woman aged 18-30 years with Graves' ophthalmopathy.

DNA of the CDR3: TGTGCCAGCAGGCAGGGACTAGCGAGGAATGAGCAGTTCTTC. This translates into CASRQGLARNEQFF. The gene calls are TRBV12-3 or TRBV12-4 and TRBJ2-1; 10 bases are shared with TRBD2. V was clipped by 6 bases and J by 7 bases; unmatched bases: 6. The CDR3 has 14 residues.